This T cell receptor beta chain is from a study of PD-1 blockade in classical Hodgkin lymphoma. Across the whole study: Patients had nivolumab dosed at 3 mg/kg, delivered intravenously every 2 weeks.

About this clone: What it binds is not known.

As to time point: cycle 4 day 1 (C4D1), after five to seven weeks of nivolumab. Every patient relapsed after autologous stem cell transplantation, and brentuximab vedotin exposure varied. Trimming removed 5 bases from V and 2 bases from J, with 13 bases in between. The CDR3 runs 14 residues. Germline CDR1 SGHVS, CDR2 FQNEAQ. Findings and caveats of the study: Repertoire differences have undefined causes, possibly disease activity or prior therapy. Those patients who began receiving nivolumab less than 1 year after ASCT had lower diversity, and they were excluded.

Only in-frame clones appear in the TCRdb table, and some are missing; sequencing was by immunoSEQ multiplex PCR. The sample consists of approximately 44,000 clones, approximately 67% of them appearing once. The chain links TRBV7-8 to TRBJ2-7; tentative D call: TRBD1 (6 bases). The sequence came from a human donor with classical Hodgkin lymphoma. Sequenced material: peripheral blood mononuclear cells (PBMCs), taken before the fourth cycle of nivolumab. As DNA, the CDR3 is TGTGCCAGCAGCGAGTTGACAGGCCCCTACGAGCAGTACTTC. It is translated as CASSELTGPYEQYF.